This TCR beta chain was sequenced in a study of blood T cells in healthy people across ages (dated by TCRdb to about 2015). Broadly, across the study: In model experiments, template switching captured roughly one uniquely barcoded TCR beta cDNA molecule for every two T cells. Age-related changes in TCR beta repertoire diversity were measured in the study by deep sequencing normalized with unique cDNA molecular identifiers. The donors were split into four age groups: young (average about 15 years), middle-aged (roughly 42), aged (around 67) and long-lived (approximately 89). Using the same blood draw, the study looked at two additional independent replicas of 1 million unique cDNA reads for two donors, one aged 18 to 29 and the other aged 80 or older. What the study reported, not specific to this receptor: Conclusive comparison of naive and antigen-experienced compartments was prevented by the profiling of bulk unsorted PBMCs. Estimates of total diversity from one million sequenced T cells were regarded as lower bounds and underestimates. The percentage of naive T cells measured by flow cytometry correlated strongly with observed TCR beta diversity. Donor CMV infection status was unknown, potentially confounding age-related changes in expanded clonotypes. Compared with the aged group, the long-lived group had more naive CD4+ T cells, fewer expanded clones and increased TCR diversity, suggesting age selection. Observed TCR beta diversity per million T cells fell roughly linearly with age, and a significant reduction was already apparent by age around 39.

Libraries were made using 5' RACE. TCRdb names Illumina HiSeq 2500 as the instrument used. A second PCR of roughly 6 to 12 cycles was performed with a sample-barcoded 5' primer and a J-beta primer mix. A unique molecular identifier was introduced onto each TCR beta cDNA molecule by a template-switch 5' adaptor carrying 12 random nucleotides. Each sample yielded at least 3 million CDR3-containing paired-end reads. All of the RNA was converted into first-strand cDNA using the Mint cDNA synthesis kit, with a TRBC-specific oligonucleotide serving as the primer. All cDNA was treated with uracil-DNA glycosylase and then went through a first 18-cycle PCR with the universal primers M1SS and BC2_uni_R. The authors' analysis ran thus. Each sample was normalized by randomly selecting 1 million high-quality reads, each carrying a distinct molecular identifier. Reads sharing molecular identifiers were discarded rather than binned into consensus sequences. MiTCR, set to a Q25 quality threshold and the strictest error-elimination algorithm, was used for CDR3 identification, clonotype clustering and error correction. A nonparametric unseen species model using Euler transformation provided a lower-bound estimate of total TCR beta diversity. The public reads were reprocessed in TCRdb via fastp at Q25 and MiXCR, keeping in-frame beta chains. CDR3 protein sequences are deduplicated, and each keeps its most common genes and DNA. Clone size and V and J calls follow TCRdb, not the original study. Here the sample has hundreds of thousands of distinct CDR3 sequences; roughly a quarter occur a single time. Together, the top ten hold over 3.5% of the sample.

Regarding this clonotype: It has no known antigen specificity. There are no base qualities to consult, and no much larger clone falls within one base.

According to the germline V gene (reference sequence), CDR1 reads SEHNR and CDR2 reads FQNEAQ. V drops 0 bases and J drops 1 base, leaving 6 bases in between. The cysteine opens and the phenylalanine closes a CDR3 of 14 amino acids. Only the CDR3 part of the read is kept: 42 bases, read in frame from the first base. The donors were roughly 38 Caucasian individuals from Russia, aged roughly 6 to 100 years, who were systemically healthy. Around 9.7 milliliters of peripheral blood were collected from each donor into EDTA-treated Vacutainer tubes. PBMCs were isolated by Ficoll-Paque density-gradient centrifugation, with at least 6.5 million obtained per sample. Trizol reagent was used to extract total RNA from the PBMCs, yielding at least 6 micrograms per sample. For every donor, an aliquot of PBMCs went through flow cytometry to measure the percentages of naive CD45RAhigh/CD27high T cells. These same data were also listed under a study on T cells of mothers and their children. Per the second study: Nine systemically healthy Caucasian individuals served as donors, namely three mothers together with their six children. cDNA synthesis used all of the extracted RNA, with 1.5 ug of RNA in each 15 ul reaction. In the second PCR, the M1S primer introduced both the sample barcodes and 2-4 random nucleotides. Over 8 million TCR beta CDR3 reads came from each mother, compared with several million reads from each child. TCR recombination output is similarly shaped by thymic selection in related and unrelated pairs, with a minor effect exerted by inherited differences. Related mother-child pairs always showed normalized repertoire overlap that was slightly higher than in unrelated mother-child pairs, though the difference was never significant. No persistent microchimeric T cell clones were detected, at a sensitivity of approximately 100 clones per million clonotypes. In the study, deep NGS was used to compare the TCR beta repertoires of mothers and children, and features distinguishing related mother-child pairs from unrelated individuals were sought. On average, the children were roughly 12 +/- 4 years old, while the mothers were about 37 +/- 4 years old. After adapter ligation with NEBNext reagents, the libraries were sequenced on Illumina HiSeq 2000 with 100+100 nt paired-end reads. Mother and child libraries were prepared a month apart and sequenced in separate runs to prevent cross-contamination. Each donor had between roughly 450,000 and 2,100,000 distinct TCR beta clonotypes identified. Naive TCR beta clonotypes were estimated from low-frequency clonotypes matched to each donor's FACS-determined naive share, without sorting.

Sequenced: blood. The TCR was taken from a boy aged 2 to 10 in good health. This sequence uses TRBV7-9 and TRBJ1-1, with the D gene too uncertain to name. The DNA reads as follows: TGTGCCAGCAGCTTAGCGGGGTGGAACACTGAAGCTTTCTTT. It is translated as CASSLAGWNTEAFF.